This T cell receptor beta chain appears in the sequencing data of a study of blood T cell repertoires in COVID-19. Overall study context: Spain, Italy and the United States supplied samples that represented acute and convalescent COVID-19. Sample material is recorded as cDNA or gDNA derived from T cells, B-cell-depleted T cells, or PBMCs.

V was shortened by 9 bases and J by 3 bases, with 14 bases between the two germline ends. The V gene's germline CDR1 is SNHLY and CDR2 FYNNEI. CDR3 length equals 14 residues. As originally analysed: Using reference gene primer amplification, nucleated cell counts were estimated. The table came from immunoSEQ multiplex PCR; TCRdb's copy has only in-frame clones and leaves some out. The DNA was the basis for D and trimming; V, J and clone size are from that table. In the table there are about 190,000 clones, approximately 91% of which are singletons. The chain combines TRBV2 with TRBJ1-4; a possible D gene is TRBD1 (6 bases). The clonotype was recovered from a middle-aged woman who had recovered from COVID-19. The specimen sequenced was peripheral blood. The CDR3 reads CARQWGLANEKLFF. In DNA, the CDR3 is TGTGCCAGACAATGGGGGCTTGCTAATGAAAAACTGTTTTTT. Full variable domain (rest looked up from reference TRBV2 and TRBJ1-4): EPEVTQTPSHQVTQMGQEVILRCVPISNHLYFYWYRQILGQKVEFLVSFYNNEISEKSEIFDDQFSVERPDGSNFTLKIRSTKLEDSAMYFCARQWGLANEKLFFGSGTQLSVL.